This TCR beta chain was identified in a study of cytomegalovirus exposure and HLA in healthy donors. The PCR employed 60 Vbeta primers together with 13 Jbeta primers. Data came from immunoSEQ multiplex PCR; TCRdb stores just in-frame clones and leaves some out. The table shows 50,000 to 70,000 clones, with approximately 80% occurring only once. The germline CDR1 and CDR2 sequences are SGHVS and FQNEAQ. V was pared by 5 bases and J by 4 bases, with 7 bases of the junction left unmatched. The CDR3 extends over 15 amino acids. Sequencing was done on a sample of PBMCs. This receptor was taken from a human donor in good health. The chain is built from TRBV7-8 and TRBJ1-4, with 7 bases aligning to TRBD1. The CDR3 protein is CASSGYGTDNEKLFF. CDR3 nucleotides: TGTGCCAGCAGCGGGTACGGGACAGATAATGAAAAACTGTTTTTT.